This T cell receptor (beta chain) originates from a study of blood T cell repertoires in COVID-19. Overall study: Sites in the United States, Italy and Spain provided acute and convalescent COVID-19 samples.

This CDR3 spans 14 amino acids. Germline lookup yields CDR1 MDHEN and CDR2 SYDVKM. The V end was cut by 6 bases, the J end by 1 base, with 12 bases between. Profiling relied on immunoSEQ multiplex PCR, and the TCRdb table lists in-frame clones only, not all of them. The sample has 140,000 to 150,000 clones, about 89% seen once. The sequenced sample consisted of peripheral blood. The source of this sequence is a man between 60 and 70 years old with active or convalescent COVID-19. V is TRBV28 and J is TRBJ1-2, with a weak D call TRBD1 (6 bases). The CDR3 nucleotides read TGTGCCAGCAGATTGGACAGCGTTAACTATGGCTACACCTTC. This codes for CASRLDSVNYGYTF.